The entry below gives a single T cell receptor (beta chain) sequence along with its context. In the authors' methods: Amplification of reference gene primers was used by the study to estimate nucleated cell counts. Repertoires were generated with immunoSEQ multiplex PCR, while TCRdb's copy carries only in-frame clones and drops some. V, J and clone size reflect that table, while D and trimming were determined from the DNA. The sample contains roughly 68,000 clones, approximately 88% of which appear only once. The J segment lost 6 bases and the V segment lost 1 base, leaving 5 bases of the junction unmatched. There are 15 residues in the CDR3. CDR1 MNHNS and CDR2 SASEGT come from the germline V gene. These data originate in a study of blood T cell repertoires in COVID-19. Turning to the study itself: The United States, Italy and Spain supplied acute and convalescent COVID-19 samples.

This TCR derives from a man aged 50 to 60 with acute or convalescent COVID-19. The chain couples TRBV6-1 to TRBJ1-5, with 8 bases that match TRBD1. The sequenced sample was peripheral blood. CDR3 DNA sequence: TGTGCCAGCAGTGAAGGTTCAGGGGGCCGTCAGCCCCAGCATTTT. It is translated as CASSEGSGGRQPQHF.